A single sample gave rise to the 11 T cell receptor beta chains below, sequenced in a study of beta chain features in type 1 diabetes. Sequenced material consisted of expressed TCRB transcripts (all of the isolated RNA was reverse transcribed). Sequenced by immunoSEQ multiplex PCR; TCRdb stores in-frame clones only, minus some. Counted here are 250,000 to 350,000 clones, 14% occurring once; the ten biggest clones make up more than 6.5%. Specimen: central memory CD4+ T cells from blood. The source is a man in his thirties or forties in good health.

The J gene is TRBJ2-1, the V gene TRBV9; D call uncertain. CDR3 length: 14 residues. The ends were cut back, 0 bases at V and 9 bases at J, with 13 bases in the middle. From germline, CDR1 is SGDLS and CDR2 YYNGEE. The CDR3 bases are TGTGCCAGCAGCGTAGACCTCTATTTCGGTGAGCAGTTCTTC. Translating it yields CASSVDLYFGEQFF.

In this sample, this clone turned up many times. V usage is TRBV5-4 and J usage is TRBJ2-4; 9 nucleotides match TRBD1. This CDR3 is 15 amino acids long. Germline loops: CDR1 SGHNT, CDR2 YYREEE (reference sequence). Unmatched junction bases numbered 6, after V lost 3 bases and J lost 5 bases. The CDR3 DNA follows: TGTGCCAGCAGCTCCTGGGACAGGGAGGAAAACATTCAGTACTTC. The encoded protein is CASSSWDREENIQYF. Drawing the rest from reference TRBV5-4 and TRBJ2-4, the complete variable domain is ETGVTQSPTHLIKTRGQQVTLRCSSQSGHNTVSWYQQALGQGPQFIFQYYREEENGRGNFPPRFSGLQFPNYSSELNVNALELDDSALYLCASSSWDREENIQYFGAGTRLSVL.

This chain connects TRBV7-2 to TRBJ2-3; D uncertain. Germline lookup yields CDR1 SGHTA and CDR2 FQGNSA. With 1 base removed from V and 6 bases from J, the gap between germline ends came to 8 bases. The CDR3 extends over 13 amino acids. The CDR3 loop is CASSLGPNDTQYF. CDR3 sequence (DNA): TGTGCCAGCAGCTTAGGCCCCAATGATACGCAGTATTTT.

The sample holds many counts of this clone. J is TRBJ1-1 and V is TRBV10-3; 11 bases line up with TRBD1. Germline values: CDR1 ENHRY, CDR2 SYGVKD. The CDR3 contains 13 residues. Trimming removed 6 bases from V and 11 bases from J; junction bases left unmatched: 8. DNA for the CDR3: TGTGCCATCAGAAGTCGGGACAGGGGGTTTGCTTTCTTT. Protein: CAIRSRDRGFAFF.

This clone was counted ten times or more. The chain combines TRBV2 with TRBJ2-1; D possibly matches TRBD1 or TRBD2 (7 bases each). The CDR3 has 15 residues. CDR1 is SNHLY, CDR2 FYNNEI, per germline. Trimming stripped 5 bases from V and 8 bases from J, with 19 bases between. CDR3 loop: CASSTDRAAGDEQFF. The CDR3 nucleotides are TGTGCCAGCAGTACCGACAGGGCCGCGGGGGATGAGCAGTTCTTC. The full variable domain, its missing parts supplied by reference TRBV2 and TRBJ2-1, is EPEVTQTPSHQVTQMGQEVILRCVPISNHLYFYWYRQILGQKVEFLVSFYNNEISEKSEIFDDQFSVERPDGSNFTLKIRSTKLEDSAMYFCASSTDRAAGDEQFFGPGTRLTVL.

The chain has TRBV7-2 and TRBJ2-1; D not resolved. This CDR3 is 11 amino acids long. V dropped 5 bases and J dropped 10 bases, with 9 bases sitting between them. CDR1 is SGHTA and CDR2 is FQGNSA in the germline V gene. The CDR3 bases are TGTGCCAGCAGCGCCACGACGGAGCAGTTCTTC. Amino acid sequence: CASSATTEQFF.

This clone was counted between two and nine times. The chain uses TRBV5-6 and TRBJ2-4; D call uncertain. Germline V gene sequence: CDR1 SGHDT, CDR2 YYEEEE. The CDR3 runs 16 residues. Trimming removed 4 bases at V and 1 base at J, with 15 bases between. The CDR3 loop is CASSAGEWTAKNIQYF. In DNA, the CDR3 is TGTGCCAGCAGCGCAGGAGAGTGGACGGCCAAAAACATTCAGTACTTC. Complete variable domain (other parts from reference TRBV5-6 and TRBJ2-4): DAGVTQSPTHLIKTRGQQVTLRCSPKSGHDTVSWYQQALGQGPQFIFQYYEEEERQRGNFPDRFSGHQFPNYSSELNVNALLLGDSALYLCASSAGEWTAKNIQYFGAGTRLSVL.

Only a few counts were recorded for this clone. Other DNA sequences in the same sample also yield this CDR3. The chain joins TRBV6-5 to TRBJ2-5; no firm D call. The CDR3 has 13 amino acids. Germline CDR1 reads MNHEY; CDR2 reads SVGAGI. The V end lost 2 bases, the J end lost 2 bases, and 6 bases lay between the germline ends. This chain's CDR3 is CASSYRRQETQYF. DNA for the CDR3: TGTGCCAGCAGTTACCGACGGCAAGAGACCCAGTACTTC.

This clone was observed many times. The gene calls are TRBV2 and TRBJ2-1; TRBD2 agrees at 9 bases. The V gene's germline CDR1 is SNHLY and CDR2 FYNNEI. There are 14 residues in the CDR3. Germline trimming cut 6 bases from V and 4 bases from J; bases unmatched to any gene: 4. The CDR3 loop reads CASRIAGVYNEQFF. CDR3 DNA sequence: TGTGCCAGCAGAATAGCGGGAGTTTACAATGAGCAGTTCTTC.

This clone was seen a single time. The chain combines TRBV5-1 with TRBJ2-7, with 9 positions matching TRBD1. J lost 5 bases, V lost 4 bases, and 10 bases had no gene match. The CDR3 totals 15 residues. CDR1 and CDR2 (germline): SGHRS, YFSETQ. The CDR3 spells CASSTTGTGLDEQYF. The CDR3 coding sequence is TGCGCCAGCAGCACTACCGGGACAGGGTTAGACGAGCAGTACTTC.

This clone came up a few times. V is TRBV5-6 and J is TRBJ2-5; D possibly uses TRBD1 or TRBD2 (5 bases each). The germline gives CDR1 SGHDT, CDR2 YYEEEE. This CDR3 comprises 15 residues. V was cut by 1 base and J by 2 bases, with 12 bases left in between. The CDR3 nucleotides are TGTGCCAGCAGCTTGCCGGGACGCACACAAGAGACCCAGTACTTC. It is translated as CASSLPGRTQETQYF.